This T cell receptor (beta chain) was sequenced in a study of shared clonotypes between healthy human individuals. Concerning this clone itself: Its matching antigen is unknown. Other DNA sequences from this sample encode an identical CDR3 as well.

The method was immunoSEQ multiplex PCR; TCRdb's version includes in-frame clones alone and lacks a portion of them. Altogether more than 2 million clones are present, 85% to 95% being singletons, with the ten largest covering 0.13%. Study-level findings and limits: Non-shared clonotypes had lower generation probabilities than clonotypes shared by all four sorted-subset donors.

Unmatched junction bases numbered 4, after V lost 5 bases and J lost 0 bases. CDR1 and CDR2 (germline): MNHEY, SMNVEV (reference sequence). This CDR3 has 14 amino acids. This sequence was found in a man between 18 and 35 years old in good health. What was sequenced was naive CD4+ T cells sorted from blood. Subset in this sample: CD45RA+ positively selected. The genes are TRBV27 and TRBJ2-7; 7 positions match TRBD1. This CDR3 reads CASSPRTGSYEQYF. DNA for the CDR3: TGTGCCAGCAGTCCAAGGACAGGCTCCTACGAGCAGTACTTC.